The 7 T cell receptor beta chains in this list originate from one sample, sequenced in a study of a mutant IDH1 vaccine in newly diagnosed glioma. Profiled with immunoSEQ multiplex PCR; TCRdb holds only in-frame clones, not every one. The sample holds more than 9,500 clones, around 87% seen once. Time point specified: week 5, during vaccination. Mutant IDH1 20-mer peptide, at 300 ug, made up each vaccine dose, with topical imiquimod. These TCRs are of unknown antigen specificity. The input for sequencing was PBMCs, taken from a glioma patient whose treatment included an IDH1 peptide vaccine. The receptors originated from a woman in her thirties or forties with glioma. Some clones in this sample may be carry-over from other donors' samples.

This clone was seen once. V usage is TRBV29-1 and J usage is TRBJ2-1; D unresolved. V was cut by 7 bases and J by 6 bases, with 16 bases left in between. Per germline, CDR1 SQVTM and CDR2 ANQGSEA. This CDR3 contains 13 residues. CDR3 bases: TGCAGCGCCCAAGGCGTCCCCGCCAATGAGCAGTTCTTC. It specifies CSAQGVPANEQFF.

This chain connects TRBV2 to TRBJ1-1; D gene uncertain. Germline V gene lookup returns CDR1 SNHLY and CDR2 FYNNEI. The V gene lost 8 bases and the J gene lost 3 bases, with 13 bases spanning the gap. This CDR3 contains 13 residues. Written as DNA, the CDR3 is TGTGCCAGCCCTCCCAACGTGGACACTGAAGCTTTCTTT. It is translated as CASPPNVDTEAFF. The full variable domain, with the rest looked up from reference TRBV2 and TRBJ1-1, is EPEVTQTPSHQVTQMGQEVILRCVPISNHLYFYWYRQILGQKVEFLVSFYNNEISEKSEIFDDQFSVERPDGSNFTLKIRSTKLEDSAMYFCASPPNVDTEAFFGQGTRLTVV.

This clone was seen once. This chain joins TRBV7-9 and TRBJ1-2; D unresolved. In germline, CDR1 is SEHNR, CDR2 FQNEAQ (reference sequence). The CDR3 is 15 amino acids. V was trimmed by 0 bases and J by 3 bases, leaving 11 bases between them. The CDR3, as DNA: TGTGCCAGCAGCTTAGCCCCCGCGGCAGACTATGGCTACACCTTC. The encoded protein is CASSLAPAADYGYTF.

The chain is built from TRBV2 and TRBJ2-2; TRBD1 is a possible D gene (5 bases). Germline CDR1 and CDR2: SNHLY and FYNNEI. V shed 8 bases and J shed 5 bases, with 15 bases lying between them. The CDR3 is made up of 14 amino acids. CDR3 bases: TGTGCCAGCGTTGGGGCTCCCAGGACCGGGGAGCTGTTTTTT. Its translation: CASVGAPRTGELFF.

This chain uses TRBV1 with TRBJ1-3; the listed D gene, TRBD1, was not tested against the DNA. TRBV1 is shown as a pseudogene. The CDR3 has 16 residues. CDR3 region: CTSSQDSFYSGNTIYF. Written as DNA, the CDR3 is TGCACCAGCAGCCAGGACAGCTTTTACTCTGGAAACACCATATATTTT.

This chain joins TRBV2 and TRBJ1-1; 8 bases are shared with TRBD1. The CDR3 covers 14 residues. V lost 3 bases and J lost 3; bases outside the gene matches: 3. From germline, CDR1 is SNHLY and CDR2 FYNNEI. Written as DNA, the CDR3 is TGTGCCAGCAGTGATAGGACAGGGCACACTGAAGCTTTCTTT. Protein product: CASSDRTGHTEAFF.

The chain is built from TRBV5-1 and TRBJ2-1; 10 bases line up with TRBD2. V shed 5 bases, J shed 4 bases, and the junction held 3 bases outside the gene matches. The CDR3 is 14 amino acids. CDR1 and CDR2 from the germline V gene are SGHRS and YFSETQ. CDR3 coding DNA: TGCGCCAGCAGGGGGACTAGCGTATACAATGAGCAGTTCTTC. Its translation: CASRGTSVYNEQFF.